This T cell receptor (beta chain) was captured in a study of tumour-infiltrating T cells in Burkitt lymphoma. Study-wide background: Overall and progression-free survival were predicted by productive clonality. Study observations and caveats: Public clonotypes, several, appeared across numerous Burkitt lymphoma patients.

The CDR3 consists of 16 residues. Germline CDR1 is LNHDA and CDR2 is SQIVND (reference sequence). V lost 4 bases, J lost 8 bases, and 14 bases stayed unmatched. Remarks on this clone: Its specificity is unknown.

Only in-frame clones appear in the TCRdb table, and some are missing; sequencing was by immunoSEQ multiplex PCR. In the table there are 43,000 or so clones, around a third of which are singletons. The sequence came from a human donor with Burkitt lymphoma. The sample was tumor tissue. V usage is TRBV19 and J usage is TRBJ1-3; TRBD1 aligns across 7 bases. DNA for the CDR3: TGTGCCAGTAGTACCTCAACCTCGACAGGGTTGGACACCATATATTTT. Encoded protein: CASSTSTSTGLDTIYF. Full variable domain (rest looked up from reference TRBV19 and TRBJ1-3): DGGITQSPKYLFRKEGQNVTLSCEQNLNHDAMYWYRQDPGQGLRLIYYSQIVNDFQKGDIAEGYSVSREKKESFPLTVTSAQKNPTAFYLCASSTSTSTGLDTIYFGEGSWLTVV.